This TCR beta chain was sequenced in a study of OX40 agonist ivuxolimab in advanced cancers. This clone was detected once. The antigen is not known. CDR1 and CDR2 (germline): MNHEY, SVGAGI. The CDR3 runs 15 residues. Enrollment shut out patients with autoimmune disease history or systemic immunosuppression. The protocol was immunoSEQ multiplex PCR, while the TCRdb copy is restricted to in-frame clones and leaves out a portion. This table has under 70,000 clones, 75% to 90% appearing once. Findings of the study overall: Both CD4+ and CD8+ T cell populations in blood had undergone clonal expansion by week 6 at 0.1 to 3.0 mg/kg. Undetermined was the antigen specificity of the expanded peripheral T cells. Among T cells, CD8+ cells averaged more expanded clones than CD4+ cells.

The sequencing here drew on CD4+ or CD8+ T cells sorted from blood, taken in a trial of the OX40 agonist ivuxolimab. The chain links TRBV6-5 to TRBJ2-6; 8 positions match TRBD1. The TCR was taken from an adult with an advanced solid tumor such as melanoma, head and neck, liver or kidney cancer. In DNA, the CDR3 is TGTGGAACTTCCGGACAGGGTTCTGGGGCCAACGTCCTGACTTTC. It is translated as CGTSGQGSGANVLTF.